Given below is one T cell receptor beta chain in context. Antigen: not known. The treatment: oral pan-JAK inhibitor, 5-10 mg twice daily. Sequencing relied on a cDNA template that was reverse transcribed from extracted RNA. This table comes from immunoSEQ multiplex PCR, and its TCRdb copy is limited to in-frame clones, with some not included. The sample shows about 200,000 clones, around three fifths of them seen only once. The data were taken from a study of CD8+ T cells in alopecia areata. The germline V gene encodes CDR1 MNHEY and CDR2 SMNVEV (reference sequence). The V end was cut by 5 bases, the J end by 6 bases, with 14 bases between. The CDR3 has 13 residues. Study-wide findings and caveats: Because of a solitary nonresponder, the connection of baseline CD8+ expansion to response stays uncertain. Compared with mice, patients displayed less clear TCR sharing, possibly for HLA-related reasons. Scalp clonality decreased significantly with tofacitinib, and so did expanded CD8+ clones among the top 100.

The sample here was CD4+ T cells sorted from blood, taken at week 4, from a patient treated with tofacitinib. This chain joins TRBV27 and TRBJ2-7; D is undetermined. The TCR originated in a human donor with alopecia areata. The CDR3 spells CASSPHVLGEQYF. Here the CDR3 DNA reads TGTGCCAGCAGTCCCCATGTTTTGGGCGAGCAGTACTTC.